Below are 22 T cell receptor beta chains sequenced from a single sample in a study of T cell responses to AZD1222 COVID-19 vaccine. Produced via immunoSEQ multiplex PCR; TCRdb's table is partial and in-frame only. The data contain about 110,000 clones, around 92% of them singletons. The material was peripheral blood, obtained on day 0 of AZD1222 vaccination. The source is an adult in good health.

Only a few counts were recorded for this clone. This sequence joins TRBV5-8 and TRBJ1-1; no clear D gene. Germline loops: CDR1 SGHTS, CDR2 YDEGEE. CDR3 length: 10 residues. Deletions cut 5 bases from V and 10 bases from J, with 9 bases between. CDR3 in amino acids: CASRLYRAFF. In DNA, the CDR3 is TGTGCCAGCAGACTCTACCGAGCTTTCTTT.

This clone was seen more than once but under ten times. V usage is TRBV5-1 and J usage is TRBJ1-2; D remains ambiguous. Germline-derived CDR1 and CDR2 are SGHRS and YFSETQ. Trimming stripped 0 bases from V and 5 bases from J, with 11 bases between. The CDR3 consists of 14 residues. This chain's CDR3 is CASSLDGAGYGYTF. For the CDR3, the DNA is TGCGCCAGCAGCTTGGACGGAGCGGGATATGGCTACACCTTC.

This clone has just one count. The rearrangement links TRBV14 to TRBJ2-7, with D possibly TRBD1 on 6 matching bases. The germline CDR1 and CDR2 sequences are SGHDN and FVKESK. The V gene lost 3 bases and the J gene lost 4 bases, with 13 bases spanning the gap. The CDR3 covers 14 residues. CDR3: CASSHVIRGYEQYF. DNA of the CDR3: TGTGCCAGCAGCCATGTAATAAGGGGGTACGAGCAGTACTTC. The full variable domain, in which reference TRBV14 and TRBJ2-7 provide the parts outside the CDR3, is EAGVTQFPSHSVIEKGQTVTLRCDPISGHDNLYWYRRVMGKEIKFLLHFVKESKQDESGMPNNRFLAERTGGTYSTLKVQPAELEDSGVYFCASSHVIRGYEQYFGPGTRLTVT.

The rearrangement links TRBV28 to TRBJ2-3; 8 positions match TRBD1. V gave up 5 bases and J gave up 3 bases; unmatched junction bases: 4. This CDR3 is built from 14 residues. From germline, CDR1 is MDHEN and CDR2 SYDVKM. The CDR3: CASSPGQGTDTQYF. In DNA, the CDR3 is TGTGCCAGCAGTCCCGGACAGGGTACAGATACGCAGTATTTT.

This chain joins TRBV3-1 (or the pseudogene TRBV3-2) and TRBJ2-6, with 8 bases that match TRBD1. J lost 3 bases, V lost 1 base, and 5 bases had no gene match. The CDR3 consists of 17 residues. Germline loops: CDR1 LGHDT, CDR2 YNNKEL (reference sequence). CDR3 sequence: CASSQGTGKHGANVLTF. The DNA of the CDR3 is TGTGCCAGCAGCCAAGGGACAGGGAAGCATGGGGCCAACGTCCTGACTTTC.

The V and J genes are TRBV18 and TRBJ1-3; 7 bases match TRBD1. The CDR3 spans 14 residues. Germline V gene lookup returns CDR1 KGHSH and CDR2 LQKENI. Germline trimming cut 3 bases from V and 8 bases from J; bases unmatched to any gene: 7. The CDR3 sequence: CASSPGQAGYTIYF. DNA for the CDR3: TGTGCCAGCTCACCCGGACAGGCGGGTTACACCATATATTTT.

This chain links TRBV27 with TRBJ1-2; D is perhaps TRBD1 (5 bases). The V end was cut by 5 bases, the J end by 6 bases, with 13 bases between. The CDR3 loop spans 13 amino acids. The germline V gene encodes CDR1 MNHEY and CDR2 SMNVEV (reference sequence). This CDR3 is CASSPRDGNGYTF. CDR3 in DNA: TGTGCCAGCAGTCCCCGGGACGGAAATGGCTACACCTTC.

The chain carries TRBV10-3 and TRBJ2-5, with a tentative D call TRBD2 (5 bases). In germline, CDR1 is ENHRY, CDR2 SYGVKD. With 8 bases removed from V and 2 bases from J, the gap between germline ends came to 15 bases. CDR3 size: 14 residues. CDR3 sequence: CAIADPGKQETQYF. The CDR3 region has the DNA TGTGCCATCGCCGACCCCGGGAAACAAGAGACCCAGTACTTC.

The J gene is TRBJ1-2, the V gene TRBV6-5; 10 bases agree with TRBD1. This CDR3 contains 13 residues. Per the germline V gene, CDR1 is MNHEY and CDR2 is SVGAGI. V shed 8 bases and J 1 base; nucleotides not matched to a gene: 1. CDR3: CASGQGDNYGYTF. CDR3 in DNA: TGTGCCAGCGGACAGGGGGATAACTATGGCTACACCTTC.

This clone has ten or more counts. J is TRBJ2-2 and V is TRBV19; 8 bases match TRBD2. V lost 5 bases to trimming and J lost 8 bases; unmatched junction nucleotides: 10. The CDR3 sequence is 15 residues long. Germline V gives CDR1 LNHDA, CDR2 SQIVND (reference sequence). CDR3 region: CASSLSSSGWGELFF. The CDR3 nucleotides read TGTGCCAGTAGTCTCTCCTCTAGCGGGTGGGGGGAGCTGTTTTTT.

This chain joins TRBV19 and TRBJ1-1; 7 nucleotides align to TRBD1. Looked up from germline, CDR1 is LNHDA and CDR2 is SQIVND (reference sequence). This CDR3 spans 15 amino acids. V lost 4 bases and J lost 0; bases outside the gene matches: 5. The CDR3 nucleotides are TGTGCCAGTAGTAAACCCGGGACAGTGAACACTGAAGCTTTCTTT. Amino acids: CASSKPGTVNTEAFF.

The rearrangement uses TRBV28 and TRBJ1-4; a weak D match, TRBD1 (6 bases). Germline-derived CDR1 and CDR2 are MDHEN and SYDVKM. There are 17 residues in the CDR3. V lost 5 bases and J 3 bases, leaving 19 bases between the germline ends. The CDR3 nucleotides read TGTGCCAGCAGTCAACCTCCTGTGACAGGTGCTAATGAAAAACTGTTTTTT. Translating it yields CASSQPPVTGANEKLFF.

The V and J genes are TRBV7-2 and TRBJ2-1; D remains ambiguous. V lost 5 bases, J lost 8 bases, and 16 bases lay in between. Germline CDR1 and CDR2: SGHTA and FQGNSA. The CDR3 runs to 14 residues. DNA for the CDR3: TGTGCCAGCAGCCAAGGGCCAGCTCGAGATGAGCAGTTCTTC. Protein sequence: CASSQGPARDEQFF.

This chain uses TRBV7-9 with TRBJ1-2; 7 nucleotides align to TRBD1. The length of the CDR3 is 13 residues. From germline, CDR1 is SEHNR and CDR2 FQNEAQ (reference sequence). V gave up 5 bases and J gave up 3 bases; unmatched junction bases: 3. CDR3 DNA: TGTGCCAGCAGCCGAGACAGGGACTATGGCTACACCTTC. It is translated as CASSRDRDYGYTF.

The chain's CDR3 is CACSRGGGYEQYF. The CDR3 nucleotides are TGTGCCTGCAGCCGTGGCGGTGGGTACGAGCAGTACTTC. V usage is TRBV30 and J usage is TRBJ2-7; D gene ambiguous. This CDR3 comprises 13 residues. Germline loops: CDR1 GTSNPN, CDR2 SVGIG (reference sequence). Trimming took off 6 bases at V and 4 bases at J, with 16 bases between the two ends.

This clone was picked up one time. V and J are TRBV7-6 and TRBJ2-3, with 9 bases fitting TRBD2. With V trimmed by 5 bases and J by 2 bases, 8 bases remained unmatched. This CDR3 region has 16 residues. CDR1 is SGHVS and CDR2 is FNYEAQ in the germline V gene. CDR3 bases: TGTGCCAGCAGCATGCAGGGACTAGCCCACACAGATACGCAGTATTTT. Translation: CASSMQGLAHTDTQYF.

The rearrangement links TRBV10-3 to TRBJ1-4; TRBD1 might be the D (6 bases). V was pared by 6 bases and J by 7 bases, with 15 bases between. The CDR3 sequence is 14 residues long. The V gene's germline CDR1 is ENHRY and CDR2 SYGVKD. CDR3 sequence (DNA): TGTGCCATCAGGGGTACCGGGACATCTGAAAAACTGTTTTTT. It specifies CAIRGTGTSEKLFF.

The chain employs TRBV30 and TRBJ1-5; D might be TRBD1 (5 bases). V was trimmed by 2 bases and J by 1 base, leaving 12 bases between them. The CDR3 runs to 15 residues. Per germline, CDR1 GTSNPN and CDR2 SVGIG (reference sequence). The CDR3 region is CAWSPRGDSNQPQHF. CDR3 coding DNA: TGTGCCTGGAGTCCACGGGGGGACAGCAATCAGCCCCAGCATTTT. The full variable domain, its missing parts supplied by reference TRBV30 and TRBJ1-5, is SQTIHQWPATLVQPVGSPLSLECTVEGTSNPNLYWYRQAAGRGLQLLFYSVGIGQISSEVPQNLSASRPQDRQFILSSKKLLLSDSGFYLCAWSPRGDSNQPQHFGDGTRLSIL.

This clone was observed once. The J gene is TRBJ2-1, the V gene TRBV9; the match to TRBD1 covers 7 bases. V lost 6 bases, J lost 1 base, and 10 bases stayed unmatched. Germline CDR1 SGDLS, CDR2 YYNGEE. The CDR3 contains 16 residues. This CDR3 is CASTGGSEVSYNEQFF. CDR3 DNA sequence: TGTGCCAGCACAGGGGGATCGGAGGTATCCTACAATGAGCAGTTCTTC.

The rearrangement uses TRBV6-1 and TRBJ1-4; D call uncertain. This CDR3 region has 16 residues. CDR1 and CDR2 (germline): MNHNS, SASEGT. V was pared by 0 bases and J by 0 bases, with 8 bases between. Written as DNA, the CDR3 is TGTGCCAGCAGTGAAGCGGATCGGCCAACTAATGAAAAACTGTTTTTT. It specifies CASSEADRPTNEKLFF.

Only a few counts were recorded for this clone. The chain recombines TRBV18 with TRBJ2-7; D is undetermined. V lost 0 bases and J 1 base, leaving 7 bases between the germline ends. Germline CDR1 reads KGHSH; CDR2 reads LQKENI. CDR3 length: 14 amino acids. The CDR3 DNA follows: TGTGCCAGCTCACCACCGGGTTCATCCTACGAGCAGTACTTC. Its translation is CASSPPGSSYEQYF.

The rearrangement joins TRBV4-1 to TRBJ1-3, with D unresolved. This CDR3 has 18 amino acids. V was cut by 2 bases and J by 0 bases, with 17 bases left in between. Germline assignment: CDR1 MGHRA and CDR2 YSYEKL. The CDR3, as DNA: TGCGCCAGCAGCCAATCACTTCTTGTACAGAACTCTGGAAACACCATATATTTT. The encoded protein is CASSQSLLVQNSGNTIYF.